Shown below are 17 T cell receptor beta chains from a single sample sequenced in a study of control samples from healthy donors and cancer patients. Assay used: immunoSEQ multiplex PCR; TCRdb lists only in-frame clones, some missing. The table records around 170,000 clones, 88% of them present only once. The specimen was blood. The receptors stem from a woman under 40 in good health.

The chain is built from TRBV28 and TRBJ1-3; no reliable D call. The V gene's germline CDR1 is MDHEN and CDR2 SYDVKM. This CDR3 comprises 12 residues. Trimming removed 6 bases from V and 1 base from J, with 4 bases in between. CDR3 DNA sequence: TGTGCCAGCAGAGTGTCTGGAAACACCATATATTTT. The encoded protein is CASRVSGNTIYF.

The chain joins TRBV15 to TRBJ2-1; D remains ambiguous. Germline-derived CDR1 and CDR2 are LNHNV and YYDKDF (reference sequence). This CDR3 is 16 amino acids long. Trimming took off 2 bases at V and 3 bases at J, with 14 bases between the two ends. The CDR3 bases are TGTGCCACCAGCAGATCCCGGGCAGGCTTCTACAATGAGCAGTTCTTC. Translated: CATSRSRAGFYNEQFF.

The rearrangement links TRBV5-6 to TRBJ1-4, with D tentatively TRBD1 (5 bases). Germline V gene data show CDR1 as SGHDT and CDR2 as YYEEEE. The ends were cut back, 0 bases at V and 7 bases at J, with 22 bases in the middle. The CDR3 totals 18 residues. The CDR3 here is CASSLESHFGAEGEKLFF. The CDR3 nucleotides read TGTGCCAGCAGCTTGGAATCGCACTTTGGGGCCGAGGGTGAAAAACTGTTTTTT.

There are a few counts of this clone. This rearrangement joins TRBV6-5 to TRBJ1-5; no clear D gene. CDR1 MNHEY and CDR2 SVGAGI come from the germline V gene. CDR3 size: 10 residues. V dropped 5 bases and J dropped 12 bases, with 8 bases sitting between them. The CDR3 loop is CASSRDFQHF. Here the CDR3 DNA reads TGTGCCAGCAGTCGCGACTTCCAGCATTTT.

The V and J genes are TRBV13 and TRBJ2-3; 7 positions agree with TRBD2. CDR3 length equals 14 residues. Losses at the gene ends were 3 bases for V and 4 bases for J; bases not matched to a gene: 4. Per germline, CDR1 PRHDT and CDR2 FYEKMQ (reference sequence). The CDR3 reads CASSFGLVADTQYF. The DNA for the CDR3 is TGTGCCAGCAGCTTTGGACTAGTAGCAGATACGCAGTATTTT.

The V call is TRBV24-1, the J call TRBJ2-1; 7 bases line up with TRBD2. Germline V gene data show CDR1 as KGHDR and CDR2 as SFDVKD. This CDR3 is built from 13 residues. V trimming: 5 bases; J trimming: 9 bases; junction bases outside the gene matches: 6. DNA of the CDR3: TGTGCCACCAGTGTGGGCGGGAGCGGTGAGCAGTTCTTC. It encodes CATSVGGSGEQFF.

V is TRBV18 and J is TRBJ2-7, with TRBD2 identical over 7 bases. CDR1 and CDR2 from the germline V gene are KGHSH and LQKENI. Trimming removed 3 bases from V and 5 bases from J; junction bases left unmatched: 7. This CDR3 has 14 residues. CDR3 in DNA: TGTGCCAGCTCACCGTTGGGAGGGGAGGACGAGCAGTACTTC. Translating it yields CASSPLGGEDEQYF.

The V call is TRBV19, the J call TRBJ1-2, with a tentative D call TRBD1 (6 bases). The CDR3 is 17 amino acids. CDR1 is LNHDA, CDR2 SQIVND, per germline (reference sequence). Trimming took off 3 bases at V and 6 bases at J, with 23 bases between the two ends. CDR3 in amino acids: CASSMSSEGEVKDGYTF. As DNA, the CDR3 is TGTGCCAGTAGTATGTCGAGCGAGGGGGAAGTTAAAGATGGCTACACCTTC. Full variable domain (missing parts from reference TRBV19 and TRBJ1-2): DGGITQSPKYLFRKEGQNVTLSCEQNLNHDAMYWYRQDPGQGLRLIYYSQIVNDFQKGDIAEGYSVSREKKESFPLTVTSAQKNPTAFYLCASSMSSEGEVKDGYTFGSGTRLTVV.

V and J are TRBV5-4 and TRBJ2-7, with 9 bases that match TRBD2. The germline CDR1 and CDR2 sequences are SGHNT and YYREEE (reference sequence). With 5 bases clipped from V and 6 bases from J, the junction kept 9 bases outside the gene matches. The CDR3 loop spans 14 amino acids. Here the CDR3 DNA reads TGTGCCAGCAGAGATAGCGGGAGCCGGGGCGAGCAGTACTTC. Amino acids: CASRDSGSRGEQYF.

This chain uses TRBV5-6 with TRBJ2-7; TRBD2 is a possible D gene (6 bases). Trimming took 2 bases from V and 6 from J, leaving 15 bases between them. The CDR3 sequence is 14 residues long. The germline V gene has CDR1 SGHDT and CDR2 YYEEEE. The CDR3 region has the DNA TGTGCCAGCAGCTTTTTCGGGGGTTTGGGCGAGCAGTACTTC. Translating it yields CASSFFGGLGEQYF.

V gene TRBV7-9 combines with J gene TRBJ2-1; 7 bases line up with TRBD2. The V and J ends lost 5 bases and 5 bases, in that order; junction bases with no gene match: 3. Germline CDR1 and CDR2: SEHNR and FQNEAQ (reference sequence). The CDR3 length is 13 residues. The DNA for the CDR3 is TGTGCCAGCAGCCCGGGACTACACAATGAGCAGTTCTTC. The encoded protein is CASSPGLHNEQFF.

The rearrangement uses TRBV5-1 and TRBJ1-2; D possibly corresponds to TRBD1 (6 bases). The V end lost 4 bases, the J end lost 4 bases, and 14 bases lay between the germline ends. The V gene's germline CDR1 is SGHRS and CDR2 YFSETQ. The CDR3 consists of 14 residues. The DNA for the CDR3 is TGCGCCAGCAGCCAGAAGACAGGACTCTATGGCTACACCTTC. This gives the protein CASSQKTGLYGYTF.

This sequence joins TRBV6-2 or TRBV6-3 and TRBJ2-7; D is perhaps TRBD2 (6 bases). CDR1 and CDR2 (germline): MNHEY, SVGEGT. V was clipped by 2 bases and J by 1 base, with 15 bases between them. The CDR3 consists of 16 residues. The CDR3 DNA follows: TGTGCCAGCAGTTACCCCCCCTGGGGGGAATCCTACGAGCAGTACTTC. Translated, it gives CASSYPPWGESYEQYF.

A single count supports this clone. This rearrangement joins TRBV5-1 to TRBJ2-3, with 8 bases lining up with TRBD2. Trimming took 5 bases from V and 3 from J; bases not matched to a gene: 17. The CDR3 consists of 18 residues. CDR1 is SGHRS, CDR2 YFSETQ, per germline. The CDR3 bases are TGCGCCAGCAGACGGTTGGGTATCGGCGGGGGGCAAACAGATACGCAGTATTTT. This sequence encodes CASRRLGIGGGQTDTQYF.

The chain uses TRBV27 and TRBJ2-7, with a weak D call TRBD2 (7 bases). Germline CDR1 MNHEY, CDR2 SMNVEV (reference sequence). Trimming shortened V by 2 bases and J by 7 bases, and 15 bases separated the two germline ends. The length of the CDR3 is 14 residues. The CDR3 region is CASSLGGATGEQYF. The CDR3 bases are TGTGCCAGCAGTTTAGGGGGGGCTACTGGTGAGCAGTACTTC.

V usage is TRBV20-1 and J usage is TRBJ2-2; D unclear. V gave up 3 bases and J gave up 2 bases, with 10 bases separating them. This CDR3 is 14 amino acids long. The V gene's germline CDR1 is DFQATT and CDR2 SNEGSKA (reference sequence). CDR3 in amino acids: CSASSRGNTGELFF. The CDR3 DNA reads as TGCAGTGCTAGTTCTCGAGGAAACACCGGGGAGCTGTTTTTT.

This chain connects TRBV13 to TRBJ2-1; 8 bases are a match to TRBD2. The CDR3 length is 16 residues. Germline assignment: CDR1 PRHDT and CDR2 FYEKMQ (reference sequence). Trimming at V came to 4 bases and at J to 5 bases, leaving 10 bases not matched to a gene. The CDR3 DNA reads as TGTGCCAGCAGCTCATCGGGACTAGTGGCGGACAATGAGCAGTTCTTC. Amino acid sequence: CASSSSGLVADNEQFF.